This TCR beta chain stems from a study of follicular helper T cells after annual influenza vaccination. The repertoire was sequenced with immunoSEQ multiplex PCR; TCRdb's copy has only in-frame clones and lacks some. The repertoire holds about 5,100 clones, with roughly nine tenths as singletons. Time point: 2013-2014 season, 7 days after vaccination. The receptor was derived from an adult who received the influenza vaccine. The sample here was CXCR5+ CD38- circulating T follicular helper cells from blood, taken 7 days after influenza vaccination. The subset here: circulating Tfh, non-naive CD4+CXCR5+PD-1+ (ICOS+CD38+ or ICOS-CD38-).

The CDR3 coding sequence is TGTGCCAGCCGTGCATTAGATTGGGGAGGACTACAAGAGACCCAGTACTTC. Protein product: CASRALDWGGLQETQYF. The chain is built from TRBV27 and TRBJ2-5; D might be TRBD2 (6 bases). The CDR3 length is 17 residues. The V and J ends lost 8 bases and 2 bases respectively, with 24 bases between them. The germline V gene encodes CDR1 MNHEY and CDR2 SMNVEV (reference sequence).